This T cell receptor beta chain comes out of a study of response to subunit inactivated influenza vaccine. Regarding the study as a whole: New T cells are recruited in small numbers by each seasonal influenza vaccination, according to the authors' suggestion.

A note on this clonotype: What it binds is not known.

TCRdb fed the RT-PCR reads into MiXCR, producing one record per CDR3 protein. The profile shows approximately 230,000 distinct CDR3 sequences, 10% to 15% of them singletons. The germline CDR1 and CDR2 sequences are MNHEY and SVGAGI. V lost 2 bases to trimming and J lost 9 bases; unmatched junction nucleotides: 7. This CDR3 comprises 15 residues. V is TRBV6-5 and J is TRBJ1-6; TRBD1 matches 7 bases. The sequence was obtained from a man aged 45-65 years who received an inactivated influenza vaccine. The sequencing here drew on non-naive T cells sorted from PBMCs, taken 14 days before vaccination. CDR3 sequence (DNA): TGTGCCAGCAGTTACGGATACCAGGGGGGTTCACCCCTCCACTTT. It specifies CASSYGYQGGSPLHF.